This TCR beta chain was profiled in a study of CD8 T cells in ankylosing spondylitis. Study-level points and caveats: Researchers report that disease-linked clones proved CD8+ and relatively rare in peripheral blood. Some of these motif variants have turned up before, in reports on reactive arthritis synovial fluid and blood. Matched ankylosing spondylitis synovial fluid reportedly contained a significantly enriched population of disease-linked clones. Within ankylosing spondylitis blood, a TCR beta motif made up of roughly eight highly homologous variants appeared to be characteristic.

Germline V lookup: CDR1 SGHRS, CDR2 YFSETQ. This CDR3 region has 14 residues. Trimming took 4 bases from V and 4 from J, leaving 12 bases between them. This clonotype showed up many times. Its antigen is undetermined. In making TCR beta libraries, quantitative 5'-RACE with molecular barcodes was used. TCRdb independently ran MiXCR on the 5' RACE reads; one entry per CDR3 protein. The sample yields about 510,000 distinct CDR3 sequences, about 5% seen once. The receptor's source is a male donor with ankylosing spondylitis. V usage is TRBV5-1 and J usage is TRBJ2-1; D is undetermined. The sample consisted of blood, either unsorted or a sorted T cell fraction (not recorded which). The CDR3 protein is CASSAGTGYNEQFF. Here the CDR3 DNA reads TGCGCCAGCAGCGCTGGTACCGGGTACAATGAGCAGTTCTTC.